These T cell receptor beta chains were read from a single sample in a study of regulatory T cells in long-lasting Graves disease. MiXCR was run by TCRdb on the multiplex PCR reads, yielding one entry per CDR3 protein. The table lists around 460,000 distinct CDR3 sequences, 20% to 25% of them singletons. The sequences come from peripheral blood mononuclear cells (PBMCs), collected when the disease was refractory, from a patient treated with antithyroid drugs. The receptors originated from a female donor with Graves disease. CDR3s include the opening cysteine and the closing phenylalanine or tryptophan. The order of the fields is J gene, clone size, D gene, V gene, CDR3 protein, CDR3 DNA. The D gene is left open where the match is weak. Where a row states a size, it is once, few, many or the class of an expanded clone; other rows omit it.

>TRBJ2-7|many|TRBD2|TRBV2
CASSDSGGASEQYF
TGTGCCAGCAGTGATAGCGGGGGGGCTTCCGAGCAGTACTTC
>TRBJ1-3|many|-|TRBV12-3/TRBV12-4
CASSFGGDTIYF
TGTGCCAGCAGTTTCGGGGGTGACACCATATATTTT
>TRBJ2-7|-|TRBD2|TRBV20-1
CSASPGTSGTFYEQYF
TGCAGTGCTAGCCCCGGGACTAGCGGGACCTTTTACGAGCAGTACTTC
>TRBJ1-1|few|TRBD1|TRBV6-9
CASSYPTGFVNTEAFF
TGTGCCAGCAGTTATCCGACAGGGTTCGTAAACACTGAAGCTTTCTTT
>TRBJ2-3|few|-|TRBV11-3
CASSPGSGTASSTDTQYF
TGTGCCAGCAGCCCGGGGAGCGGAACCGCCTCTAGCACAGATACGCAGTATTTT
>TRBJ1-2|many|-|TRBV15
CATSTNREDGYTF
TGTGCCACCAGCACCAACAGGGAGGATGGCTACACCTTC
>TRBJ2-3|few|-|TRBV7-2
CASSLGIEPDTQYF
TGTGCCAGCAGCTTGGGGATAGAGCCAGATACGCAGTATTTT
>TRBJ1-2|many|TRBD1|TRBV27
CASSPGGQGSKGYTF
TGTGCCAGCAGCCCGGGTGGACAGGGAAGTAAGGGCTACACCTTC
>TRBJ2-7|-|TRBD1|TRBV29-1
CSGRDSNDEQYF
TGCAGCGGCCGGGACAGCAACGACGAGCAGTACTTC
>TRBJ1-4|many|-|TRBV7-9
CASSLAAEGEEKLFF
TGTGCCAGCAGCTTAGCCGCCGAAGGGGAAGAAAAACTGTTTTTT
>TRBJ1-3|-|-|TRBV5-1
CASSLAGSVAGNTIYF
TGCGCCAGCAGCTTGGCGGGTTCGGTGGCTGGAAACACCATATATTTT
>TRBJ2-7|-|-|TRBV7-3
CASSLFADYEQYF
TGTGCCAGCAGCTTATTCGCTGACTACGAGCAGTACTTC
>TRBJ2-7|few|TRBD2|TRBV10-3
CAISESLSGTVSEQYF
TGTGCCATCAGTGAGTCGTTGAGCGGGACTGTCTCCGAGCAGTACTTC
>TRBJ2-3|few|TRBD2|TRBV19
CASSVQGAGGGDTQYF
TGTGCCAGTAGCGTGCAAGGAGCGGGAGGCGGGGATACGCAGTATTTT
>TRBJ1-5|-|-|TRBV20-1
CSARESASGVGNQPQHF
TGCAGTGCTAGAGAGAGCGCTTCAGGGGTGGGGAATCAGCCCCAGCATTTT
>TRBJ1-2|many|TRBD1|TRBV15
CATSVDWTGVDYGYTF
TGTGCCACCAGCGTAGATTGGACAGGGGTAGACTATGGCTACACCTTC
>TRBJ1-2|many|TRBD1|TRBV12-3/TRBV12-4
CASSLYQGVSYGYTF
TGTGCCAGCAGTCTTTATCAGGGGGTCTCCTATGGCTACACCTTC
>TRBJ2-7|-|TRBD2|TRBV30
CAWSVGLDIEQYF
TGTGCCTGGAGTGTAGGACTAGACATCGAGCAGTACTTC
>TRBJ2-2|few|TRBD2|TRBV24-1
CATSDPLAGGTGELFF
TGTGCCACCAGTGACCCACTAGCGGGAGGGACCGGGGAGCTGTTTTTT
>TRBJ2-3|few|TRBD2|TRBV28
CASSGTSGSDTQYF
TGTGCCAGCAGTGGGACTAGCGGATCAGATACGCAGTATTTT
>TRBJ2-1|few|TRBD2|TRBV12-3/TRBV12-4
CATNPPGLASINEQFF
TGTGCCACGAACCCCCCGGGACTAGCGAGTATCAATGAGCAGTTCTTC
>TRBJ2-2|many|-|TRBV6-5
CASSYSYRTSNTGELFF
TGTGCCAGCAGTTACTCCTACCGTACCTCGAACACCGGGGAGCTGTTTTTT
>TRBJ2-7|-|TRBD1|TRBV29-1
CSVTGQGPYEQYF
TGCAGCGTAACGGGACAGGGACCCTACGAGCAGTACTTC
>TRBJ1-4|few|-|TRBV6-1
CASHSDFSATNEKLFF
TGTGCCAGCCACTCCGATTTTTCAGCAACTAATGAAAAACTGTTTTTT
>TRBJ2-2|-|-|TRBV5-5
CASSLGRELITGELFF
TGTGCCAGCAGCTTGGGTAGGGAGCTGATCACCGGGGAGCTGTTTTTT
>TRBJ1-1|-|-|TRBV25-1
CASSELVANRAFF
TGTGCCAGCAGTGAATTGGTGGCCAATAGGGCTTTCTTT
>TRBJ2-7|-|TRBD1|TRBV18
CASSPTRGRNKGEQYF
TGTGCCAGCTCACCGACGAGGGGGCGAAATAAGGGCGAGCAGTACTTC
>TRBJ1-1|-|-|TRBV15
CATSNRVGAEAFF
TGTGCCACCAGCAACCGGGTGGGCGCTGAAGCTTTCTTT
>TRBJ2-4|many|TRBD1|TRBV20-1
CSARGQGSAKNIQYF
TGCAGTGCTAGAGGACAGGGGTCAGCCAAAAACATTCAGTACTTC
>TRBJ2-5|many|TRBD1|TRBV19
CASSNRGWETQYF
TGTGCCAGTAGTAACAGGGGTTGGGAGACCCAGTACTTC
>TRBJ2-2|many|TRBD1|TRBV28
CASRTGQGSTGELFF
TGTGCCAGCAGGACGGGACAGGGTTCTACCGGGGAGCTGTTTTTT
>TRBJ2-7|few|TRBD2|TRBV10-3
CAISETGLGEGRYEQYF
TGTGCCATCAGTGAAACGGGTCTGGGGGAGGGCCGCTACGAGCAGTACTTC
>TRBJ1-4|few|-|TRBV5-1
CASSLGEGTNEKLFF
TGCGCCAGCAGCTTGGGGGAAGGAACTAATGAAAAACTGTTTTTT
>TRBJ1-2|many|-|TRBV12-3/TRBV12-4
CASSLTLSNYGYTF
TGTGCCAGCAGTTTAACTTTATCTAACTATGGCTACACCTTC
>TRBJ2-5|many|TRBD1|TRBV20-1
CSATLLTGKETQYF
TGCAGTGCTACCTTACTGACAGGGAAGGAGACCCAGTACTTC
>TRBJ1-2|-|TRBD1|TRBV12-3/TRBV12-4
CASSEGAKSGYTF
TGTGCCAGCTCCGAGGGGGCGAAAAGTGGCTACACCTTC
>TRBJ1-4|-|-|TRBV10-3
CATSTGTEGSTNEKLFF
TGTGCCACGTCGACCGGGACTGAGGGGTCCACTAATGAAAAACTGTTTTTT